These 3 T cell receptor beta chains were all obtained from the same sample, sequenced in a study of blood T cells in healthy people across ages. Together with a sample-barcoded 5' primer, a J-beta primer mix was included in a second PCR lasting about 6 to 12 cycles. TCRdb recomputed calls from the 5' RACE reads with MiXCR, one row per CDR3 protein. The sample yields about 1.4 million distinct CDR3 sequences, around 55% seen once. Sequencing was done on a sample of blood. The source of these receptors is a man aged 18 to 30 in good health.

With regard to this clonotype: The junction departs from germline at one end; a sequencing error may be responsible. The rearrangement links TRBV7-2 to TRBJ2-3; no definite D call. Germline CDR1 and CDR2: SGHTA and FQGNSA. The CDR3 has 12 amino acids. The CDR3 is CAGSSYLDTQYF. CDR3 DNA sequence: TGTGCCGGCAGCTCCTATTTGGATACGCAGTATTTT. The variable domain in full, with the rest retrieved from reference TRBV7-2 and TRBJ2-3, is GAGVSQSPSNKVTEKGKDVELRCDPISGHTALYWYRQSLGQGLEFLIYFQGNSAPDKSGLPSDRFSAERTGGSVSTLTIQRTQQEDSAVYLCAGSSYLDTQYFGPGTRLTVL.

This chain links TRBV4-3 with TRBJ1-4; D not certain. The CDR3 contains 15 residues. Germline assignment: CDR1 LGHNA and CDR2 YSLEER. Trimming stripped 6 bases from V and 4 bases from J, with 15 bases between. The CDR3 reads CASRLYQMDNEKLFF. CDR3 bases: TGCGCCAGCAGACTTTATCAGATGGATAATGAAAAACTGTTTTTT.

The chain carries TRBV11-2 and TRBJ2-1; 11 positions match TRBD2. This CDR3 contains 16 residues. V trimming: 5 bases; J trimming: 3 bases; junction bases outside the gene matches: 6. From germline, CDR1 is SGHAT and CDR2 FQNNGV. The CDR3 DNA sequence: TGTGCCAGCAGCCTCACTAGCGGGAGTATCTACAATGAGCAGTTCTTC. Protein: CASSLTSGSIYNEQFF.